The 4 T cell receptor beta chains below all came from one sample that was sequenced in a study of shared clonotypes between healthy human individuals. The protocol was immunoSEQ multiplex PCR, while the TCRdb copy is restricted to in-frame clones and leaves out a portion. The sample consists of 330,000 or so clones, approximately 79% of them appearing once. Sequenced: memory CD4+ T cells sorted from blood. Noted subset: CD45RA-negative fraction. The receptors were sampled from a young man in good health.

This chain joins TRBV7-2 and TRBJ2-1; weak D call: TRBD2 (5 bases). V was clipped by 1 base and J by 1 base, with 8 bases between them. CDR3 length: 15 amino acids. The germline V gene has CDR1 SGHTA and CDR2 FQGNSA. The DNA of the CDR3 is TGTGCCAGCAGCTTAGAAACGGGATCCTACAATGAGCAGTTCTTC. Residues: CASSLETGSYNEQFF. The whole variable domain, filled in from reference TRBV7-2 and TRBJ2-1, reads GAGVSQSPSNKVTEKGKDVELRCDPISGHTALYWYRQSLGQGLEFLIYFQGNSAPDKSGLPSDRFSAERTGGSVSTLTIQRTQQEDSAVYLCASSLETGSYNEQFFGPGTRLTVL.

Concerning this clone: Other DNA sequences in the sample encode the same CDR3. The V call is TRBV5-5, the J call TRBJ2-3; D unclear. The germline gives CDR1 SGHKS, CDR2 YYEKEE (reference sequence). Trimming removed 2 bases at V and 2 bases at J, with 3 bases between. This CDR3 spans 12 amino acids. The CDR3 loop reads CASSFYTDTQYF. In nucleotides, the CDR3 is TGTGCCAGCAGCTTCTACACAGATACGCAGTATTTT. The whole variable domain, remainder taken from reference TRBV5-5 and TRBJ2-3, is DAGVTQSPTHLIKTRGQQVTLRCSPISGHKSVSWYQQVLGQGPQFIFQYYEKEERGRGNFPDRFSARQFPNYSSELNVNALLLGDSALYLCASSFYTDTQYFGPGTRLTVL.

V gene TRBV6-5 combines with J gene TRBJ2-1; TRBD1 matches 8 bases. Germline values: CDR1 MNHEY, CDR2 SVGAGI. V lost 6 bases and J lost 8; bases outside the gene matches: 3. The CDR3 is 12 residues long. The CDR3 coding sequence is TGTGCCAGCAGCTACAGGGGGTATGAGCAGTTCTTC. It specifies CASSYRGYEQFF.

This clone was seen many times. The rearrangement links TRBV10-1 to TRBJ2-1, with 12 bases fitting TRBD2. The CDR3 extends over 16 amino acids. The germline gives CDR1 WNHNN, CDR2 SYGVQD (reference sequence). The V and J ends lost 6 bases and 7 bases, in that order; junction bases with no gene match: 10. The CDR3 loop is CASSPPGLAGNNEQFF. The CDR3 region has the DNA TGCGCCAGCAGCCCTCCCGGACTAGCGGGAAATAATGAGCAGTTCTTC.